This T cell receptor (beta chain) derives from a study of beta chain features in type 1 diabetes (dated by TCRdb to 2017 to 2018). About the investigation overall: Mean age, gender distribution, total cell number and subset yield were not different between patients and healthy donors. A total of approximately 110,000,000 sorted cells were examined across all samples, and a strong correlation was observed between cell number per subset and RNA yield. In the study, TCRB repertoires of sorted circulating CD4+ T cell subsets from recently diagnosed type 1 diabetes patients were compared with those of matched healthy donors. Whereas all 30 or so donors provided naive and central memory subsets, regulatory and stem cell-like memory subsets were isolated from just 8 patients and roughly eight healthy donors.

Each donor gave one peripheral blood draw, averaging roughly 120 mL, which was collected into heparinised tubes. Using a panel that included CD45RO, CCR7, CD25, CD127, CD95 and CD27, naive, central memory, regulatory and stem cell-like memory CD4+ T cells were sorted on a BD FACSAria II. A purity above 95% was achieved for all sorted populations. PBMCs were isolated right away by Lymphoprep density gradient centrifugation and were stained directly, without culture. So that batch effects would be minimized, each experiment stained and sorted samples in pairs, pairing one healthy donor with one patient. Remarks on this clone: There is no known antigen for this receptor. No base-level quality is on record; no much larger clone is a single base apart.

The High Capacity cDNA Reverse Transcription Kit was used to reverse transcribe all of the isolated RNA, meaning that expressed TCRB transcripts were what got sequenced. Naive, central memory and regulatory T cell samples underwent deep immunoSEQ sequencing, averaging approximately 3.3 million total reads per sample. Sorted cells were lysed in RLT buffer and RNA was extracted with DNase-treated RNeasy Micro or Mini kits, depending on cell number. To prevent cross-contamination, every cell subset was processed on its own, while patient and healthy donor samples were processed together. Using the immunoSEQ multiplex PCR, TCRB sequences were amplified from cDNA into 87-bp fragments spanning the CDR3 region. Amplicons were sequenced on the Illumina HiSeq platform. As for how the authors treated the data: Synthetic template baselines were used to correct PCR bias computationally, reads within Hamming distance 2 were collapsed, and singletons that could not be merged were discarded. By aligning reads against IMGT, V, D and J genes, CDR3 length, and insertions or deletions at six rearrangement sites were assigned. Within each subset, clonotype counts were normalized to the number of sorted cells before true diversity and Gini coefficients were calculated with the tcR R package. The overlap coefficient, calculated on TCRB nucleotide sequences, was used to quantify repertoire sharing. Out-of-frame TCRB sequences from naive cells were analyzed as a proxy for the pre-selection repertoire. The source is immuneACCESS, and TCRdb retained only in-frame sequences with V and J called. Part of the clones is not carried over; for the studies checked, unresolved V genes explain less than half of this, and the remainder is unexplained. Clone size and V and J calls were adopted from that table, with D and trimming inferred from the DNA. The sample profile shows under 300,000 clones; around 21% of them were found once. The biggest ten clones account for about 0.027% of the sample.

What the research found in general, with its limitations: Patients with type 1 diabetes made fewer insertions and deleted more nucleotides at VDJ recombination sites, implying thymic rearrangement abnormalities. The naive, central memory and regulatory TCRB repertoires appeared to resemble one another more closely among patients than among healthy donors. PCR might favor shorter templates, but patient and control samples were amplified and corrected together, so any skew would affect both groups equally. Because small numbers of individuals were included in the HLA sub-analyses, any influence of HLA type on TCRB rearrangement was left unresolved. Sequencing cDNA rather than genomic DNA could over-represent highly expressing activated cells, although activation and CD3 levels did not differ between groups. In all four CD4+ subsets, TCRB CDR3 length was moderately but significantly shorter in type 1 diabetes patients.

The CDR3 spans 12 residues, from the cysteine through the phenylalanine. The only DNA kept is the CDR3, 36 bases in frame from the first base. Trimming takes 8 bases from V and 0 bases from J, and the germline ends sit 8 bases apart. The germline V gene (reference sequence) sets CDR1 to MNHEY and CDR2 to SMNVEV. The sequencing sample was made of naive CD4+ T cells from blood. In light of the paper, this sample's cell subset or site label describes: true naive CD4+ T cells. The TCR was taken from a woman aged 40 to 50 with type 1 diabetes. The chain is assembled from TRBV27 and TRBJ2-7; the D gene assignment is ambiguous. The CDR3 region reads CASGDFSYEQYF. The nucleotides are TGTGCCAGCGGAGACTTCTCCTACGAGCAGTACTTC.